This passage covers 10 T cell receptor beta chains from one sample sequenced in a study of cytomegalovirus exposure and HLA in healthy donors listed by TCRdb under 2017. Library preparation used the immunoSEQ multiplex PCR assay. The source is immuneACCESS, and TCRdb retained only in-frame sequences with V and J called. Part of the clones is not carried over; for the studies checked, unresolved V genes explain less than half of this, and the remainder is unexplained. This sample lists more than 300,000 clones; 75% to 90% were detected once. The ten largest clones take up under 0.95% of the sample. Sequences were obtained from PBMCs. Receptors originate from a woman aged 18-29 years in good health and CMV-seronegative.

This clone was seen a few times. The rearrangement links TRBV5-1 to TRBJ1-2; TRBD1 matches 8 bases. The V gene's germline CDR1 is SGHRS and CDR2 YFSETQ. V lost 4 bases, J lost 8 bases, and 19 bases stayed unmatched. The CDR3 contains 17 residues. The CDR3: CASSPVPTGTGAEGYTF. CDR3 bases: TGCGCCAGCAGCCCCGTACCGACCGGGACAGGAGCGGAAGGCTACACCTTC.

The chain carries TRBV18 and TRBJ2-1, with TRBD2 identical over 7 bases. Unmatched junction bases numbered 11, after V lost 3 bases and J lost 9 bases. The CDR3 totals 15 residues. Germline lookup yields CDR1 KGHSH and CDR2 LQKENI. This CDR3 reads CASSPGGRYQAEQFF. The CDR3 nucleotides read TGTGCCAGCTCACCGGGAGGGAGGTATCAGGCTGAGCAGTTCTTC.

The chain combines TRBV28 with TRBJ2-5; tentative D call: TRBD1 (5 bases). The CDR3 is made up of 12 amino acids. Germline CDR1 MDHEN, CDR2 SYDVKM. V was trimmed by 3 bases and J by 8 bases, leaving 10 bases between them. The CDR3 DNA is TGTGCCAGCAGTTTCGACAGAGACACCCAGTACTTC. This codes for CASSFDRDTQYF.

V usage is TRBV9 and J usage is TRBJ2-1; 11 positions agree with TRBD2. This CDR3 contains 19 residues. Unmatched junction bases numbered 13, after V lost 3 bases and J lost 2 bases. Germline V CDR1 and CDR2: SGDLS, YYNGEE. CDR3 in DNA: TGTGCCAGCAGCGGAAACAGCTCCGGGACTAGCGGCGCCTACAATGAGCAGTTCTTC. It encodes CASSGNSSGTSGAYNEQFF. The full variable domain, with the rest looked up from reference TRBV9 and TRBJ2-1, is DSGVTQTPKHLITATGQRVTLRCSPRSGDLSVYWYQQSLDQGLQFLIQYYNGEERAKGNILERFSAQQFPDLHSELNLSSLELGDSALYFCASSGNSSGTSGAYNEQFFGPGTRLTVL.

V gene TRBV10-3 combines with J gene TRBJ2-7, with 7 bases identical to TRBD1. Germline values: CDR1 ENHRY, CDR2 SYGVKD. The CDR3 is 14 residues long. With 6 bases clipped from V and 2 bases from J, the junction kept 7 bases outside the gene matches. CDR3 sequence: CAISTGVGAYEQYF. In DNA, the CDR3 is TGTGCCATCAGCACAGGGGTTGGGGCCTACGAGCAGTACTTC.

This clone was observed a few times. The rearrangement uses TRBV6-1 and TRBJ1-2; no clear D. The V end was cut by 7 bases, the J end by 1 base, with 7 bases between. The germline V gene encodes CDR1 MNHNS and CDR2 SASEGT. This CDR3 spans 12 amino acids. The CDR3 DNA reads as TGTGCCAGCATGGGAGATAACTATGGCTACACCTTC. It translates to CASMGDNYGYTF.

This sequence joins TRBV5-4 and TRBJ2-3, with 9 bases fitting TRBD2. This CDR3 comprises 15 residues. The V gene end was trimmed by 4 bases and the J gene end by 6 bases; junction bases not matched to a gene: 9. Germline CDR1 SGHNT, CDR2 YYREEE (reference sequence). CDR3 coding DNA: TGTGCCAGCAGCCCTGATTGGACTAGCGCCGATACGCAGTATTTT. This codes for CASSPDWTSADTQYF.

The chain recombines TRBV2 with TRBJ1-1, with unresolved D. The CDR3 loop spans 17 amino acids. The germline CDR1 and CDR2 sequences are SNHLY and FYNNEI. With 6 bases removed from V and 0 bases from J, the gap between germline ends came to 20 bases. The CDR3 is CASSPLSGLGLNTEAFF. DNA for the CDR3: TGTGCCAGCAGCCCCCTCTCTGGCTTGGGCTTGAACACTGAAGCTTTCTTT. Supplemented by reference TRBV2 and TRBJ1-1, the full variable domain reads EPEVTQTPSHQVTQMGQEVILRCVPISNHLYFYWYRQILGQKVEFLVSFYNNEISEKSEIFDDQFSVERPDGSNFTLKIRSTKLEDSAMYFCASSPLSGLGLNTEAFFGQGTRLTVV.

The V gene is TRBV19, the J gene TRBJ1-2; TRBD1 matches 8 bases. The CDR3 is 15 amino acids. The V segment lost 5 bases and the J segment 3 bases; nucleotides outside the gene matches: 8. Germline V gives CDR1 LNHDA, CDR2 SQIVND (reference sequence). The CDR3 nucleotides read TGTGCCAGTAGTCTTTCTCAGGGGGCTGACTATGGCTACACCTTC. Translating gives CASSLSQGADYGYTF.

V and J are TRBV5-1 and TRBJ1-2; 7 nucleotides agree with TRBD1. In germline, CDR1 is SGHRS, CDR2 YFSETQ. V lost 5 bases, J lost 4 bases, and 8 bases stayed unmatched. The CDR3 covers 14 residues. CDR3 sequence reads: CASRILTGTYGYTF. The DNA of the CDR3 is TGCGCCAGCAGAATACTGACAGGGACCTATGGCTACACCTTC. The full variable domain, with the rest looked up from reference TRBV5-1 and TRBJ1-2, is KAGVTQTPRYLIKTRGQQVTLSCSPISGHRSVSWYQQTPGQGLQFLFEYFSETQRNKGNFPGRFSGRQFSNSRSEMNVSTLELGDSALYLCASRILTGTYGYTFGSGTRLTVV.